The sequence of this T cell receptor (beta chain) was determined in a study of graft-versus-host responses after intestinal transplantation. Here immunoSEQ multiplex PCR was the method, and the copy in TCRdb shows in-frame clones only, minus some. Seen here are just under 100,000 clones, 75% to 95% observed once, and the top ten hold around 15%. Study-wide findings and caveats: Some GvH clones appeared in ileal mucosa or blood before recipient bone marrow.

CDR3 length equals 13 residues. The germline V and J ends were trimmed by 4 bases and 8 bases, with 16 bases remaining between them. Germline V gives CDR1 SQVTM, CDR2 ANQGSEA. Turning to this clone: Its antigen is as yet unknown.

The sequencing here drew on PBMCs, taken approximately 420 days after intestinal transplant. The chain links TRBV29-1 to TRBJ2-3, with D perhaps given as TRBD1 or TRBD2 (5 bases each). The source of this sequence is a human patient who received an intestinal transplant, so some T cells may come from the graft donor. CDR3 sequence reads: CSVGGTSAGTQYF. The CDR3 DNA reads TGCAGCGTTGGAGGGACCTCAGCAGGTACGCAGTATTTT.